This section outlines one TCR beta chain sequence together with its context. The antigen remains undetermined. Sequencing used immunoSEQ multiplex PCR; TCRdb keeps in-frame clones, though not all of them. Of 19,000 or so clones listed, roughly 98% are singletons. In germline, CDR1 is SGDLS, CDR2 YYNGEE. This CDR3 spans 15 amino acids. Trimming pared 0 bases from V and 5 bases from J, leaving 14 bases between. This entry is derived from a study of T cells after posttransplantation cyclophosphamide. General study points: Recipient CMV seropositivity and CMV reactivation strongly tracked TRB clonality.

Cells defined as naive were viable CD3+CD4+ or CD3+CD8+ and CCR7+CD45RA+CD45RO-CD95-CD27+CD28+. The V and J genes are TRBV9 and TRBJ1-1, with D possibly matching TRBD1 (5 bases). The source is a man aged 40-49 years in good health, CMV-negative, and a related stem cell transplant donor. Material: naive CD8+ T cells sorted from PBMCs. CDR3 loop: CASSVGAESGTEAFF. The CDR3, as DNA: TGTGCCAGCAGCGTAGGCGCTGAGTCAGGGACTGAAGCTTTCTTT.